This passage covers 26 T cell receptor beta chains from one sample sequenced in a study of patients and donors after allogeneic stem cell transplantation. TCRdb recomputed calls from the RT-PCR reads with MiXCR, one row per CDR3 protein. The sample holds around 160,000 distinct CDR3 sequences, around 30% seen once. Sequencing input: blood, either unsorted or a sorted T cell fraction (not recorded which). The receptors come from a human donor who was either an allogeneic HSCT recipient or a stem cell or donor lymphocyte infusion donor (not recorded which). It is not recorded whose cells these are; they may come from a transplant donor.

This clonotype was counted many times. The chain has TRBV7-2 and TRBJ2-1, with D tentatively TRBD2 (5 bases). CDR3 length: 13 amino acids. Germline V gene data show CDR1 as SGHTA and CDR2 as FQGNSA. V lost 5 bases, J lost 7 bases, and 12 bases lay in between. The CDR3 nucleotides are TGTGCCAGCAGCCCAGGACTCTTTAATGAGCAGTTCTTC. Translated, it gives CASSPGLFNEQFF.

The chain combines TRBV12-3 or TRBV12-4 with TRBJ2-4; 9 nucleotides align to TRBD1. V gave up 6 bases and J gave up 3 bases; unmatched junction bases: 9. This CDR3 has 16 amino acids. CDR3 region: CASRSGQGKDKNIQYF. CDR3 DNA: TGTGCCAGCAGAAGTGGACAGGGGAAAGACAAAAACATTCAGTACTTC.

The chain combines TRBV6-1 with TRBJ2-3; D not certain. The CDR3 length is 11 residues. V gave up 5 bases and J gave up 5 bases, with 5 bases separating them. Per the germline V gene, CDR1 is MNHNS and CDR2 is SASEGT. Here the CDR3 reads CASSMGDTQYF. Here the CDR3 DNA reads TGTGCCAGCAGTATGGGAGATACGCAGTATTTT.

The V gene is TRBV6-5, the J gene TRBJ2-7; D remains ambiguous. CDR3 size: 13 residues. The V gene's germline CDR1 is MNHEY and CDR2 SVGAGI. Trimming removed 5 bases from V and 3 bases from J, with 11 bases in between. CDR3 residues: CASSPTPFYEQYF. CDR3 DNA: TGTGCCAGCAGTCCTACTCCGTTCTACGAGCAGTACTTC.

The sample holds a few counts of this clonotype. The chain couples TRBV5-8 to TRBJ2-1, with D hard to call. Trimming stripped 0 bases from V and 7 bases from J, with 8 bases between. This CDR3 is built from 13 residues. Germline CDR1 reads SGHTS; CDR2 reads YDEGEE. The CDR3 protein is CASSLVAPNEQFF. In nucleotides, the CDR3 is TGTGCCAGCAGCTTGGTCGCCCCGAATGAGCAGTTCTTC.

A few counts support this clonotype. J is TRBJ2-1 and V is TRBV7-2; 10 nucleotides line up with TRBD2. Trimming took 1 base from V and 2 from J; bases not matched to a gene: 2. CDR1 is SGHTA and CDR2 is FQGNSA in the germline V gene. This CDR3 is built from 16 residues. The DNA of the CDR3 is TGTGCCAGCAGCTTAGAGGGGACTAGCGCCTACAATGAGCAGTTCTTC. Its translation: CASSLEGTSAYNEQFF. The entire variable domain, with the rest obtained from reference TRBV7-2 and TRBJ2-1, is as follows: GAGVSQSPSNKVTEKGKDVELRCDPISGHTALYWYRQSLGQGLEFLIYFQGNSAPDKSGLPSDRFSAERTGGSVSTLTIQRTQQEDSAVYLCASSLEGTSAYNEQFFGPGTRLTVL.

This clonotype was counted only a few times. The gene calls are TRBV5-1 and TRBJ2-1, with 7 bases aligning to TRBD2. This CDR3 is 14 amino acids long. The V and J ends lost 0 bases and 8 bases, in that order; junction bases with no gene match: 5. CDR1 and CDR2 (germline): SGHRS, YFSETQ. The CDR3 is CASSLGGRGDEQFF. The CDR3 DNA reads TGCGCCAGCAGCTTGGGCGGGAGAGGGGATGAGCAGTTCTTC.

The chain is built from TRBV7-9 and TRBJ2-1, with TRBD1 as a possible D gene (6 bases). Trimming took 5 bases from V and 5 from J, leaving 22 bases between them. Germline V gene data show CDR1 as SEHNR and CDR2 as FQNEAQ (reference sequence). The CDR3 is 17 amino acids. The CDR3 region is CASSPGRPGQGDNEQFF. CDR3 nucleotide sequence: TGTGCCAGCAGCCCCGGAAGACCGGGACAAGGCGACAATGAGCAGTTCTTC.

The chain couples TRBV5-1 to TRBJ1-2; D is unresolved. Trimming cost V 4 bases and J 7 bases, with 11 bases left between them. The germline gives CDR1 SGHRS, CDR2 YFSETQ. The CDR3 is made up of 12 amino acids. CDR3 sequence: CASSVQEGGYTF. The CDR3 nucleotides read TGCGCCAGCAGCGTGCAGGAGGGTGGCTACACCTTC.

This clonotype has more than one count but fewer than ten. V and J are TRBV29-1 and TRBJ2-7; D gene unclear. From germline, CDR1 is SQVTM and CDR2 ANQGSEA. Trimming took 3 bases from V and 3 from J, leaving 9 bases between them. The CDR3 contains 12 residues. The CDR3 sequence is CSVEAQDYEQYF. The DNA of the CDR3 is TGCAGCGTTGAGGCGCAGGACTACGAGCAGTACTTC.

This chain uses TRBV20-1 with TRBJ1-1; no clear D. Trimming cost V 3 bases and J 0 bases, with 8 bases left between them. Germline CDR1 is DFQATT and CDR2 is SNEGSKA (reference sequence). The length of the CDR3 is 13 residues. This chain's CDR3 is CSARRAMNTEAFF. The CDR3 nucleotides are TGCAGTGCTAGGCGGGCCATGAACACTGAAGCTTTCTTT.

The CDR3 reads CASSTGAGGPGEQFF. The CDR3 nucleotides read TGTGCCAGCAGCACGGGAGCGGGAGGGCCGGGAGAGCAGTTCTTC. The V and J genes are TRBV11-2 and TRBJ2-1; the match to TRBD2 covers 10 bases. Unmatched junction bases numbered 11, after V lost 5 bases and J lost 10 bases. The CDR3 length is 15 residues. Per the germline V gene, CDR1 is SGHAT and CDR2 is FQNNGV.

The CDR3 bases are TGTGCCAGCAGCCAGCGGGAGGAGAACACCGGGGAGCTGTTTTTT. Translating it yields CASSQREENTGELFF. The chain recombines TRBV7-9 with TRBJ2-2, with 9 bases aligning to TRBD2. The CDR3 spans 15 residues. V gave up 5 bases and J gave up 1 base; unmatched junction bases: 2. Germline assignment: CDR1 SEHNR and CDR2 FQNEAQ (reference sequence).

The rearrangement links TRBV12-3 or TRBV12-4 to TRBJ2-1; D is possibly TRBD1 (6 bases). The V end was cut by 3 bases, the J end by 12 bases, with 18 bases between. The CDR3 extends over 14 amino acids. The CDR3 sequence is CASSFAGKGVGQFF. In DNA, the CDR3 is TGTGCCAGCAGTTTCGCCGGGAAGGGGGTCGGGCAGTTCTTC.

This CDR3 reads CATSGTGFTEAFF. The CDR3, as DNA: TGTGCCACCTCCGGGACAGGGTTCACTGAAGCTTTCTTT. The V call is TRBV6-5, the J call TRBJ1-1, with 9 bases matching TRBD1. Germline V lookup: CDR1 MNHEY, CDR2 SVGAGI. There are 13 residues in the CDR3. The ends lost 10 bases at V and 4 bases at J; junction bases unmatched: 7.

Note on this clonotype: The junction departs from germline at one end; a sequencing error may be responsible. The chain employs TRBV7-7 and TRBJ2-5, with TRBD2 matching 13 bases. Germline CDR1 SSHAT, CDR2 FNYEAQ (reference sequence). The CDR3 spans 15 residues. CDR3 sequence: CASSFGTSGKETQYF. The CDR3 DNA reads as TGTGCTAGCAGCTTCGGGACTAGCGGGAAAGAGACCCAGTACTTC.

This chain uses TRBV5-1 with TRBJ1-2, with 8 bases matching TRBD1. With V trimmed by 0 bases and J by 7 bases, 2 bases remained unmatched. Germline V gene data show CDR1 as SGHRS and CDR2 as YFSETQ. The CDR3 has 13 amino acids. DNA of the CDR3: TGCGCCAGCAGCTTGGGGGACAGGCTTGGCTACACCTTC. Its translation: CASSLGDRLGYTF.

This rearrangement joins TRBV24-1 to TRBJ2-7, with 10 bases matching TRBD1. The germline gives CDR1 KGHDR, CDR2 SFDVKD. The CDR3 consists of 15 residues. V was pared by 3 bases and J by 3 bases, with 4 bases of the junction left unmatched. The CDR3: CATSDPRTGGYEQYF. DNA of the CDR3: TGTGCCACCAGTGATCCCCGGACAGGGGGCTACGAGCAGTACTTC.

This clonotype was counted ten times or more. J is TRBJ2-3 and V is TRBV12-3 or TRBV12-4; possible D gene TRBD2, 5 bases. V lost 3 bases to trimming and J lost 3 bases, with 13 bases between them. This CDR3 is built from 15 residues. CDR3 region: CASSFRTLGTDTQYF. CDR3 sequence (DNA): TGTGCCAGCAGTTTCCGGACTTTGGGTACAGATACGCAGTATTTT.

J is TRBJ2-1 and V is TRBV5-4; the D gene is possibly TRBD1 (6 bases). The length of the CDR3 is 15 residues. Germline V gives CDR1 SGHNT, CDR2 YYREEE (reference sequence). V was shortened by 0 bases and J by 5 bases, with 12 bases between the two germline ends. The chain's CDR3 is CASSLAHGQNNEQFF. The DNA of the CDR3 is TGTGCCAGCAGCTTGGCTCACGGACAGAACAATGAGCAGTTCTTC.

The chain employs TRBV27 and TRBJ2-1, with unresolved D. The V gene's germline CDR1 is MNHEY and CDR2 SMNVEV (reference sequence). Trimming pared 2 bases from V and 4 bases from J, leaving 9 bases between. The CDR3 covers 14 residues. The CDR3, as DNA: TGTGCCAGCAGTTTAGGCACTCCGTACAATGAGCAGTTCTTC. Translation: CASSLGTPYNEQFF.

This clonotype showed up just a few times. The CDR3 protein is CASSYYGRYLGGSSPLHF. The CDR3 DNA reads TGTGCCAGCAGTTACTATGGTCGCTATCTAGGGGGGAGTTCACCCCTCCACTTT. The J gene is TRBJ1-6, the V gene TRBV6-5; possible D gene TRBD1, 6 bases. Germline V gene data show CDR1 as MNHEY and CDR2 as SVGAGI. Deletions cut 1 base from V and 9 bases from J, with 22 bases between. This CDR3 is 18 amino acids long.

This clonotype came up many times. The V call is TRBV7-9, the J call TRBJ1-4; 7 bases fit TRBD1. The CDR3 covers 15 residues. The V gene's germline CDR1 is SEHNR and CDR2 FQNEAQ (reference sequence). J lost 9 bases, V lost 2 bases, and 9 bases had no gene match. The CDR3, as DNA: TGTGCCAGCAGCTTACGGGACAGCCCGGCGAAAAAACTGTTTTTT. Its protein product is CASSLRDSPAKKLFF.

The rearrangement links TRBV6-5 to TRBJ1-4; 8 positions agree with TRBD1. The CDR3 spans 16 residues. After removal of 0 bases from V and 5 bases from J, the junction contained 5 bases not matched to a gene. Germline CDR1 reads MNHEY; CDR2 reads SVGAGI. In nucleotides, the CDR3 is TGTGCCAGCAGTTACTCGACAGGGGTCGGCAATGAAAAACTGTTTTTT. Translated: CASSYSTGVGNEKLFF.

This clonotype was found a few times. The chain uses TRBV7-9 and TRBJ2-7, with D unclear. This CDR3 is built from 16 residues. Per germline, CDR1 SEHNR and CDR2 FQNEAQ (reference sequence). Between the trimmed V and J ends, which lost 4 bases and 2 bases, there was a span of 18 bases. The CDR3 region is CASSSHGAATTYEQYF. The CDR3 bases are TGTGCCAGCAGCTCCCATGGCGCGGCGACGACCTACGAGCAGTACTTC.

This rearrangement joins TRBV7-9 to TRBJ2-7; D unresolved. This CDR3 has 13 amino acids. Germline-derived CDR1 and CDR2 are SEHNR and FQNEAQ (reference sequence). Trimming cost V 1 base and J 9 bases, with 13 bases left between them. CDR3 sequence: CASSLGLGDGQYF. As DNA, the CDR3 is TGTGCCAGCAGCTTAGGGCTCGGCGATGGGCAGTACTTC.